The T cell receptor (beta chain) described here comes from a study of a mutant IDH1 vaccine in newly diagnosed glioma. In the study overall: Patients received vaccination from 4-6 weeks after radiotherapy alone, or with temozolomide cycles. Most patients had radiochemotherapy with temozolomide before enrollment; others had one alone. Findings and caveats of the study: Among patients, around 95% showed immune responses induced by the vaccine.

The assay was immunoSEQ multiplex PCR, and TCRdb's table has in-frame clones only and misses some. The table shows some 130,000 clones, with roughly 77% occurring only once. Remarks on this clone: Its antigen is currently unknown.

The CDR3 runs 15 residues. CDR1 is SGHRS, CDR2 YFSETQ, per germline. V lost 4 bases, J lost 1 base, and 14 bases lay in between. The time point is: week 11, during vaccination. Topical imiquimod was applied with each vaccine dose, which held 300 ug of mutant IDH1 20-mer peptide. Each tumor in the donors was a new WHO grade 3 or 4 astrocytoma, IDH1-mutant and ATRX-lost. The source of this sequence is a man aged 35 to 55 with glioma. The rearrangement joins TRBV5-1 to TRBJ1-1, with a tentative D call TRBD1 (5 bases). Sequenced material: PBMCs, taken from a glioma patient whose treatment included an IDH1 peptide vaccine. This CDR3 is CASSPSRQGNTEAFF. The CDR3 region has the DNA TGCGCCAGCAGCCCCTCCCGCCAGGGGAACACTGAAGCTTTCTTT.